This TCR beta chain was sequenced during a study of OX40 agonist ivuxolimab in advanced cancers. Study results and limitations: Circulating CD4+ and CD8+ T cells showed clonal expansion by week 6 at 0.1 to 3.0 mg/kg. Researchers did not determine the expanded peripheral T cells' antigen specificity.

Profiled with immunoSEQ multiplex PCR; TCRdb holds only in-frame clones, not every one. The table lists 75,000 to 100,000 clones, approximately 90% of them singletons. Turning to this clone: The target antigen is unknown.

Patients were ruled out by autoimmune disease history or systemic immunosuppression. The study sampled blood at baseline, cycle 4 day 1, and cycle 7 day 1. Here the sequenced sample was CD4+ or CD8+ T cells sorted from blood, taken in a trial of the OX40 agonist ivuxolimab. The receptor was derived from an adult with an advanced solid tumor such as melanoma, head and neck, liver or kidney cancer.

CDR3 DNA: TGCGCCAGCAGCTTGGCCCAGAGCGGGTACACCGGGGAGCTGTTTTTT. Its translation is CASSLAQSGYTGELFF. The gene calls are TRBV5-1 and TRBJ2-2; D is perhaps TRBD2 (6 bases). The germline CDR1 and CDR2 sequences are SGHRS and YFSETQ. CDR3 size: 16 residues. V dropped 0 bases and J dropped 3 bases, with 12 bases sitting between them.